The clone carrying this T cell receptor (beta chain) appeared once. These data belong to a study of blood T cell repertoires in COVID-19. Study-level information: The United States, Italy and Spain provided the acute and convalescent COVID-19 samples. T cells, B-cell-depleted T cells, or PBMCs supplied cDNA or gDNA.

The CDR3 sequence is 12 residues long. V was clipped by 1 base and J by 5 bases, with 5 bases between them. Per the authors' pipeline: Amplification of reference gene primers was used by the study to estimate nucleated cell counts. TCRdb's copy holds only in-frame clones and misses some; the assay was immunoSEQ multiplex PCR. Clonal size and the V and J genes are those of that table, whereas D and trimming came from the DNA. This table holds roughly 160,000 clones, approximately 90% found once. This sequence joins TRBV12-3 or TRBV12-4 and TRBJ2-5, with a tentative D call TRBD1 (5 bases). The clonotype originates from a man aged 50 to 59 who had recovered from COVID-19. The source material was peripheral blood. Here the CDR3 DNA reads TGTGCCAGCAGTTTAGAGGGGGAGACCCAGTACTTC. It codes for CASSLEGETQYF.